This T cell receptor beta chain was sequenced for a study of control samples from healthy donors and cancer patients. Produced via immunoSEQ multiplex PCR; TCRdb's table is partial and in-frame only. The table shows roughly 100,000 clones, with 80% to 90% occurring only once. Sequenced: blood. The sequence was obtained from a woman between 50 and 59 years old in good health.

The DNA of the CDR3 is TGTGCCAGCAGCTTAGCGGGGACTCCTAACACCATATATTTT. It yields the protein CASSLAGTPNTIYF. The gene calls are TRBV7-6 and TRBJ1-3; TRBD1 might be the D (5 bases). The V end was cut by 0 bases, the J end by 7 bases, with 10 bases between. The CDR3 loop spans 14 amino acids. The germline CDR1 and CDR2 sequences are SGHVS and FNYEAQ.